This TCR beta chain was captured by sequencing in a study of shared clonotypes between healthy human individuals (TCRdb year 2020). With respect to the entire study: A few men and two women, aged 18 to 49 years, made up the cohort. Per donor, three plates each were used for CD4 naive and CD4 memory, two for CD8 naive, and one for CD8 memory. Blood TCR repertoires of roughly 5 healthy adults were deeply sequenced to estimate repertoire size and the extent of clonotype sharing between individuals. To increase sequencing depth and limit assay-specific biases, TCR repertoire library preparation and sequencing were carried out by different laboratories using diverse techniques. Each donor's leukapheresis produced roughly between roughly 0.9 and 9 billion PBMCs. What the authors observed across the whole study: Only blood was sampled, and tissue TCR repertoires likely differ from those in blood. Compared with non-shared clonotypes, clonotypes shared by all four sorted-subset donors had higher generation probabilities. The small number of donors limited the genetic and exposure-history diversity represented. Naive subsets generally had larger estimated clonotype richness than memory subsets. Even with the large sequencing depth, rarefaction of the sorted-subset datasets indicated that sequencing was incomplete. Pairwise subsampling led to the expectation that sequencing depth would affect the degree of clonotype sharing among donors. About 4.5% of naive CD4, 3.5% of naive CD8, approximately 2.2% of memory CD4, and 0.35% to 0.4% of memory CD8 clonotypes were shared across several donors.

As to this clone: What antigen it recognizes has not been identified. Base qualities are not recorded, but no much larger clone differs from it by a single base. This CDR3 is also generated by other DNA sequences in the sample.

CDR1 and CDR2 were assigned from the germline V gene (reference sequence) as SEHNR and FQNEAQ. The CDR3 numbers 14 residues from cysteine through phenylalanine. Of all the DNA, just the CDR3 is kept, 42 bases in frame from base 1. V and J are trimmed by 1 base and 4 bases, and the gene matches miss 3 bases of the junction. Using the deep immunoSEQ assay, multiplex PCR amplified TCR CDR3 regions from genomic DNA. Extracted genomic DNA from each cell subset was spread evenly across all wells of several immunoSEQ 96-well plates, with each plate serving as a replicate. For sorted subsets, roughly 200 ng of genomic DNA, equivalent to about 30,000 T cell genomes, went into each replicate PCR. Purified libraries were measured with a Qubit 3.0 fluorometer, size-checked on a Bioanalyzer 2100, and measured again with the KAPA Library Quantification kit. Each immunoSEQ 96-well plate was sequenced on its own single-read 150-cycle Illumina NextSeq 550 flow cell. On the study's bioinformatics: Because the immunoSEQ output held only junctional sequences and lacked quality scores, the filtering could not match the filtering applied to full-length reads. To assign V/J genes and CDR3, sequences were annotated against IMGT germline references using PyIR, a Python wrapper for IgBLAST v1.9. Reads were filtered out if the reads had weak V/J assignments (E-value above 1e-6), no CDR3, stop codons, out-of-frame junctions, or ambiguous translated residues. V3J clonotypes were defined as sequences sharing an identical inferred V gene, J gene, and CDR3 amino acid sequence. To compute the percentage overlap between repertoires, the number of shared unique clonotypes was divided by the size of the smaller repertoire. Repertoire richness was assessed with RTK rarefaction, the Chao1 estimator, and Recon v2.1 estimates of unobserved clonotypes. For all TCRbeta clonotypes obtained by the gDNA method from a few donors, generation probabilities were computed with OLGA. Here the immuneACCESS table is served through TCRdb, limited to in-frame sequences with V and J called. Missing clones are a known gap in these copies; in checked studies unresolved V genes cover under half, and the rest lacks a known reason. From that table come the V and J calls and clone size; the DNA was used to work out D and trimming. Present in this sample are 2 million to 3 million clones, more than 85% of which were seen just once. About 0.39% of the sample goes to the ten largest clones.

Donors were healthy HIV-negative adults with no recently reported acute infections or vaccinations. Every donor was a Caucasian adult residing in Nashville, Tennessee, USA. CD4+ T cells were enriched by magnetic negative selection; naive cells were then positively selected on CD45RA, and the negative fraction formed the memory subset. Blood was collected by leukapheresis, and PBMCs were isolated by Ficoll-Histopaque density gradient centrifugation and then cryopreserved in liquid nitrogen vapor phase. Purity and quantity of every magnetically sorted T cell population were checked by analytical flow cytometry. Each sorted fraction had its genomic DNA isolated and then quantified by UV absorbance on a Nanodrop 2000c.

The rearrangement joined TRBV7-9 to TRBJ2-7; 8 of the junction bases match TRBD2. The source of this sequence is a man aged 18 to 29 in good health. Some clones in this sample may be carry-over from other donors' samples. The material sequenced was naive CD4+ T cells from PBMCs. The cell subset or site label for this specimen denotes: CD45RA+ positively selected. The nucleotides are TGTGCCAGCAGCTTAGGGAGCGGGAGTTACGAGCAGTACTTC. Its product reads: CASSLGSGSYEQYF.